Below are 23 T cell receptor beta chains sequenced from a single sample in a study of cytomegalovirus exposure and HLA in healthy donors. PCR amplification relied on 60 Vbeta primers (plus 13 Jbeta primers). Clones were sequenced by immunoSEQ multiplex PCR, and TCRdb holds only the in-frame ones, with some missing. Of 110,000 or so clones in the sample, 65% to 80% were seen once. Sample: PBMCs. The receptor source for this set is a middle-aged woman in good health and CMV-seropositive.

This clone was seen once. This chain uses TRBV10-2 with TRBJ2-2; 7 positions agree with TRBD1. V lost 10 bases and J lost 4; bases outside the gene matches: 9. Germline V gives CDR1 WSHSY, CDR2 SAAADI. The CDR3 consists of 14 residues. The CDR3 loop is CATPKGGSTGELFF. The DNA for the CDR3 is TGCGCCACCCCAAAAGGGGGCAGCACCGGGGAGCTGTTTTTT.

This clone was seen repeatedly, ten times or more. This chain connects TRBV4-3 to TRBJ1-2; TRBD1 matches at 9 bases. V gave up 4 bases and J gave up 7 bases; unmatched junction bases: 7. Per the germline V gene, CDR1 is LGHNA and CDR2 is YSLEER. The CDR3 is 14 amino acids. The CDR3: CASSRGQGSAGYTF. The CDR3 DNA sequence: TGCGCCAGCAGCCGAGGACAGGGGTCGGCTGGCTACACCTTC.

This chain uses TRBV30 with TRBJ2-2; D remains ambiguous. Between the trimmed V and J ends, which lost 0 bases and 8 bases, there was a span of 7 bases. The CDR3 is made up of 12 amino acids. In germline, CDR1 is GTSNPN, CDR2 SVGIG (reference sequence). CDR3 coding DNA: TGTGCCTGGAGTGTACGGGTGGGGGAGCTGTTTTTT. As protein: CAWSVRVGELFF.

The chain is built from TRBV5-1 and TRBJ2-3; possibly TRBD1 for D (5 bases). Germline V gene sequence: CDR1 SGHRS, CDR2 YFSETQ. V shed 7 bases and J shed 1 base, with 16 bases lying between them. The CDR3 loop spans 15 amino acids. The CDR3 here is CASQADILGTDTQYF. The CDR3, as DNA: TGCGCCAGCCAGGCGGACATCCTAGGCACAGATACGCAGTATTTT. The full variable domain, with the rest looked up from reference TRBV5-1 and TRBJ2-3, is KAGVTQTPRYLIKTRGQQVTLSCSPISGHRSVSWYQQTPGQGLQFLFEYFSETQRNKGNFPGRFSGRQFSNSRSEMNVSTLELGDSALYLCASQADILGTDTQYFGPGTRLTVL.

The CDR3 reads CASSLRQSGNEQFF. CDR3 coding DNA: TGTGCCAGCAGCCTTCGCCAAAGCGGCAATGAGCAGTTCTTC. This rearrangement joins TRBV9 to TRBJ2-1; D might be TRBD2 (5 bases). The CDR3 runs 14 residues. Germline V gene data show CDR1 as SGDLS and CDR2 as YYNGEE. V was trimmed by 4 bases and J by 6 bases, leaving 14 bases between them.

The genes are TRBV6-5 and TRBJ1-2; D ambiguous. The CDR3 loop spans 13 amino acids. Germline assignment: CDR1 MNHEY and CDR2 SVGAGI. V lost 6 bases, J lost 1 base, and 9 bases lay in between. In DNA form, the CDR3 reads TGTGCCAGCAGGGAAGACATTAACTATGGCTACACCTTC. It yields the protein CASREDINYGYTF.

The gene calls are TRBV28 and TRBJ2-3; 10 bases line up with TRBD2. There are 17 residues in the CDR3. Germline assignment: CDR1 MDHEN and CDR2 SYDVKM. The V segment lost 1 base and the J segment 2 bases; nucleotides outside the gene matches: 6. Written as DNA, the CDR3 is TGTGCCAGCAGTTTATCGGGCCTAGCGGGGGACACAGATACGCAGTATTTT. It specifies CASSLSGLAGDTDTQYF.

The V call is TRBV18, the J call TRBJ2-7, with 8 nucleotides matching TRBD1. The V gene end was trimmed by 3 bases and the J gene end by 2 bases; junction bases not matched to a gene: 3. The CDR3 sequence is 14 residues long. CDR1 is KGHSH and CDR2 is LQKENI in the germline V gene. This CDR3 reads CASSPGQATYEQYF. CDR3 coding DNA: TGTGCCAGCTCACCGGGACAGGCGACCTACGAGCAGTACTTC.

This clone appeared a single time. The gene calls are TRBV18 and TRBJ1-2, with TRBD1 matching over 10 bases. The trim removed 2 bases at V and 8 bases at J, leaving 14 bases unmatched. This CDR3 has 17 amino acids. Germline V lookup: CDR1 KGHSH, CDR2 LQKENI. CDR3 coding DNA: TGTGCCAGCTCACCAGTTTCCCCAGGACAGGGGGAGCGAGGCTACACCTTC. Protein sequence: CASSPVSPGQGERGYTF.

V is TRBV10-3 and J is TRBJ1-2; no clear D. CDR1 is ENHRY, CDR2 SYGVKD, per germline. CDR3 length equals 12 residues. The V end lost 0 bases, the J end lost 8 bases, and 7 bases lay between the germline ends. The DNA for the CDR3 is TGTGCCATCAGTGAGTCTCGGAGGGGCTACACCTTC. It codes for CAISESRRGYTF.

The chain has TRBV4-2 and TRBJ1-3; D gene unclear. Germline-derived CDR1 and CDR2 are LGHNA and YNFKEQ. Deletions cut 1 base from V and 0 bases from J, with 10 bases between. The CDR3 spans 16 residues. The CDR3 protein is CASSQASQSSGNTIYF. In DNA form, the CDR3 reads TGTGCCAGCAGCCAAGCGTCACAGAGCTCTGGAAACACCATATATTTT.

This chain connects TRBV6-6 to TRBJ1-2; TRBD1 agrees at 9 bases. CDR1 MNHNY and CDR2 SVGAGI come from the germline V gene (reference sequence). The V gene end was trimmed by 7 bases and the J gene end by 5 bases; junction bases not matched to a gene: 11. This CDR3 has 15 amino acids. The CDR3 coding sequence is TGTGCCAGCATTAACAGGGGGCAGGTTTGGTATGGCTACACCTTC. Translating it yields CASINRGQVWYGYTF.

J is TRBJ1-3 and V is TRBV7-2; TRBD1 matches 7 bases. CDR1 and CDR2 (germline): SGHTA, FQGNSA. With 5 bases clipped from V and 8 bases from J, the junction kept 9 bases outside the gene matches. The CDR3 is 14 amino acids. Here the CDR3 reads CASSPRQGEDTIYF. The CDR3 DNA reads TGTGCCAGCAGCCCACGACAGGGTGAAGACACCATATATTTT.

The CDR3 DNA sequence: TGCAGCGTTGAAGAATTTTATTCGGTGGGGACTAGCGGGAGAGATAGCTCCTACGAGCAGTACTTC. Translating it yields CSVEEFYSVGTSGRDSSYEQYF. The rearrangement uses TRBV29-1 and TRBJ2-7; 14 bases match TRBD2. Germline trimming cut 0 bases from V and 0 bases from J; bases unmatched to any gene: 19. In germline, CDR1 is SQVTM, CDR2 ANQGSEA. This CDR3 spans 22 amino acids.

The V and J genes are TRBV5-5 and TRBJ2-1, with TRBD2 identical over 11 bases. The CDR3 has 17 residues. The germline V gene encodes CDR1 SGHKS and CDR2 YYEKEE (reference sequence). Losses at the gene ends were 3 bases for V and 5 bases for J; bases not matched to a gene: 10. CDR3 in DNA: TGTGCCAGCAGCTCCCGTGCGGGTAGCGGGGGGGACAATGAGCAGTTCTTC. Its translation: CASSSRAGSGGDNEQFF.

The chain carries TRBV5-4 and TRBJ1-2, with TRBD1 as a possible D gene (6 bases). The CDR3 is 15 amino acids. The V gene lost 4 bases and the J gene lost 6 bases, with 19 bases spanning the gap. CDR1 is SGHNT and CDR2 is YYREEE in the germline V gene (reference sequence). The CDR3 spells CASSRTGTMENGYTF. CDR3 DNA: TGTGCCAGCAGCAGGACCGGGACAATGGAGAATGGCTACACCTTC.

J is TRBJ2-1 and V is TRBV30; 9 nucleotides agree with TRBD2. Germline lookup yields CDR1 GTSNPN and CDR2 SVGIG (reference sequence). The J segment lost 6 bases and the V segment lost 5 bases, leaving 8 bases of the junction unmatched. The CDR3 is 14 residues long. The CDR3 reads CAWLTSGSGNEQFF. The CDR3 DNA follows: TGTGCCTGGCTAACTAGCGGGTCGGGCAATGAGCAGTTCTTC.

This clone came up a few times. The rearrangement uses TRBV18 and TRBJ1-3, with no clear D. Trimming left V 0 bases short and J 2 bases short, with 17 bases between. This CDR3 is 18 amino acids long. Germline V gives CDR1 KGHSH, CDR2 LQKENI. The chain's CDR3 is CASSPPNEVRRPGNTIYF. The CDR3 region has the DNA TGTGCCAGCTCACCACCTAATGAGGTTCGGAGACCTGGAAACACCATATATTTT.

This clone turned up a few times. This sequence joins TRBV7-3 and TRBJ1-6; possibly TRBD1 for D (5 bases). Germline V CDR1 and CDR2: SGHTA, FQGTGA. The ends were cut back, 5 bases at V and 10 bases at J, with 18 bases in the middle. This CDR3 has 15 amino acids. The CDR3 is CASSRDGGVGSPLHF. The DNA of the CDR3 is TGTGCCAGCAGCAGGGACGGGGGAGTAGGGTCACCCCTCCACTTT.

The table lists this clone with a few counts. The J gene is TRBJ1-5, the V gene TRBV10-2; weak D call: TRBD1 (6 bases). There are 13 residues in the CDR3. The germline CDR1 and CDR2 sequences are WSHSY and SAAADI. The ends were cut back, 5 bases at V and 11 bases at J, with 16 bases in the middle. In nucleotides, the CDR3 is TGCGCCAGCAGTAAAGGGACCCCAGGGGCCCAGCATTTT. It codes for CASSKGTPGAQHF.

This rearrangement joins TRBV4-3 to TRBJ1-2; D unresolved. From germline, CDR1 is LGHNA and CDR2 YSLEER. V lost 6 bases, J lost 8 bases, and 16 bases lay in between. The length of the CDR3 is 13 residues. In nucleotides, the CDR3 is TGCGCCAGCAGATCGGTTGTGGGCAGCGGCTACACCTTC. Its protein product is CASRSVVGSGYTF.

Points on this clone: One end of the junction fails to match germline, which may point to a read error. The rearrangement uses TRBV2 and TRBJ1-2, with 7 positions matching TRBD1. The CDR3 sequence is 12 residues long. CDR1 and CDR2 from the germline V gene are SNHLY and FYNNEI. The CDR3 reads CASSEGDRRRDF. The CDR3 DNA reads as TGTGCCAGCAGTGAAGGGGACAGACGTCGGGACTTC.

The chain employs TRBV30 and TRBJ2-7; 9 bases match TRBD1. Germline CDR1 reads GTSNPN; CDR2 reads SVGIG (reference sequence). The CDR3 loop spans 17 amino acids. V lost 1 base, J lost 1 base, and 11 bases stayed unmatched. The CDR3 bases are TGTGCCTGGAGTGGGGACAGGGAATGGGGCAGGTCCTACGAGCAGTACTTC. Amino acids: CAWSGDREWGRSYEQYF.